One sample yielded the 14 T cell receptor beta chains listed below, sequenced in a study of T cells in Graves' hyperthyroidism and ophthalmopathy. The source material, RNA transcripts, was used to amplify TCR beta CDR3 regions. Primed by the HTBI set, a first-round RT-PCR was run on the TCR CDR3. TCRdb itself ran the multiplex PCR reads through MiXCR, one entry per CDR3 protein. The sample contains 250,000 to 400,000 distinct CDR3 sequences, around 13% of which appear only once. Sample: blood. The receptors were gathered from a middle-aged woman with Graves' ophthalmopathy.

This clonotype was counted at least ten times. The J gene is TRBJ2-3, the V gene TRBV27; D may be TRBD1 (6 bases). CDR1 MNHEY and CDR2 SMNVEV come from the germline V gene (reference sequence). This CDR3 has 14 residues. Trimming took off 4 bases at V and 2 bases at J, with 10 bases between the two ends. The DNA for the CDR3 is TGTGCCAGCAGTTACCCAGGGGACACAGATACGCAGTATTTT. Its translation: CASSYPGDTDTQYF.

This clonotype has just a few counts. This chain uses TRBV20-1 with TRBJ1-4, with D unclear. V was shortened by 6 bases and J by 0 bases, with 14 bases between the two germline ends. CDR3 length equals 15 residues. Germline assignment: CDR1 DFQATT and CDR2 SNEGSKA (reference sequence). The CDR3 sequence is CSAPNRRATNEKLFF. As DNA, the CDR3 is TGCAGTGCCCCGAACCGCAGAGCAACTAATGAAAAACTGTTTTTT.

This clonotype was counted a few times. V and J are TRBV27 and TRBJ2-2; 12 bases align to TRBD2. This CDR3 spans 18 amino acids. V trimming: 5 bases; J trimming: 2 bases; junction bases outside the gene matches: 9. Per the germline V gene, CDR1 is MNHEY and CDR2 is SMNVEV (reference sequence). CDR3: CASSRNGLAGLNTGELFF. The CDR3, as DNA: TGTGCCAGCAGTCGGAACGGACTAGCGGGGCTAAACACCGGGGAGCTGTTTTTT.

The chain employs TRBV5-6 and TRBJ2-7; the D is unclear. V was trimmed by 1 base and J by 5 bases, leaving 22 bases between them. This CDR3 has 17 residues. Germline V gives CDR1 SGHDT, CDR2 YYEEEE. CDR3 sequence reads: CASSLTSSIPIIDEQYF. DNA for the CDR3: TGTGCCAGCAGCTTGACCTCCAGTATACCGATTATCGACGAGCAGTACTTC.

J is TRBJ1-6 and V is TRBV27; the D is unclear. The CDR3 has 14 amino acids. Looked up from germline, CDR1 is MNHEY and CDR2 is SMNVEV (reference sequence). Trimming pared 3 bases from V and 4 bases from J, leaving 7 bases between. The CDR3 spells CASSFGLYNSPLHF. The CDR3 DNA reads as TGTGCCAGCAGTTTTGGTCTTTATAATTCACCCCTCCACTTT.

This clonotype turned up a few times. The J gene is TRBJ1-4, the V gene TRBV3-1; D is undetermined. Germline CDR1 and CDR2: LGHDT and YNNKEL (reference sequence). V was cut by 4 bases and J by 6 bases, with 6 bases left in between. The CDR3 sequence is 12 residues long. CDR3 in DNA: TGTGCCAGCAGCCGCATAGATGAAAAACTGTTTTTT. It encodes CASSRIDEKLFF.

Points on this clonotype: Germline is not matched at one junction end, which may reflect a read error. The rearrangement uses TRBV6-1 and TRBJ2-7; TRBD2 aligns across 9 bases. In germline, CDR1 is MNHNS, CDR2 SASEGT. The CDR3 is 16 amino acids. The CDR3 DNA follows: TGCGCCAGCAGTGAAGTGTTGACTAGCGGCCCTTACGAGCAGTACTTC. Translation: CASSEVLTSGPYEQYF.

The sample holds many counts of this clonotype. The chain has TRBV27 and TRBJ1-1; D ambiguous. Trimming shortened V by 7 bases and J by 6 bases, and 6 bases separated the two germline ends. The CDR3 has 10 amino acids. CDR1 and CDR2 (germline): MNHEY, SMNVEV (reference sequence). CDR3: CASKGAEAFF. CDR3 sequence (DNA): TGTGCCAGCAAGGGCGCTGAAGCTTTCTTT.

This clonotype was seen ten or more times. The chain has TRBV7-9 and TRBJ2-5; a weak D match, TRBD1 (5 bases). Trimming took 1 base from V and 4 from J, leaving 10 bases between them. The CDR3 contains 14 residues. The germline V gene has CDR1 SEHNR and CDR2 FQNEAQ (reference sequence). CDR3 DNA sequence: TGTGCCAGCAGCTTAGTTGGGGCCCCAGAGACCCAGTACTTC. It is translated as CASSLVGAPETQYF.

The chain has TRBV4-1 and TRBJ2-7; 13 bases map to TRBD2. In germline, CDR1 is MGHRA, CDR2 YSYEKL. The CDR3 has 19 residues. V lost 1 base to trimming and J lost 0 bases; unmatched junction nucleotides: 9. DNA for the CDR3: TGCGCCAGCAGCCAAGGGATATCAGGGACTAGCGGGATCTCCTACGAGCAGTACTTC. Translating it yields CASSQGISGTSGISYEQYF.

This sequence joins TRBV3-1 and TRBJ2-7; D gene ambiguous. Germline V CDR1 and CDR2: LGHDT, YNNKEL (reference sequence). The V end was cut by 4 bases, the J end by 7 bases, with 20 bases between. The CDR3 covers 15 residues. The DNA of the CDR3 is TGTGCCAGCAGCCCGACGATCGGGCATCCGGCGGAGCAGTACTTC. It is translated as CASSPTIGHPAEQYF.

This clonotype has just a few counts. The V call is TRBV4-1, the J call TRBJ2-2; 8 bases match TRBD1. This CDR3 has 13 residues. Germline values: CDR1 MGHRA, CDR2 YSYEKL. V was pared by 3 bases and J by 7 bases, with 1 base of the junction left unmatched. CDR3 DNA: TGCGCCAGCAGCCAGGACAGGGTCGGGGAGCTGTTTTTT. Residues: CASSQDRVGELFF.

This clonotype was observed a handful of times. One end of the junction varies from germline; a read error may be responsible. The rearrangement joins TRBV20-1 to TRBJ2-1; TRBD2 matches at 9 bases. Germline V CDR1 and CDR2: DFQATT, SNEGSKA (reference sequence). The CDR3 totals 18 residues. CDR3 coding DNA: TGTAGTGCTAGTAGGCGGGGCGGGGGGGCCTTTTTTGACAATGAGCAGTTCTTC. It specifies CSASRRGGGAFFDNEQFF.

This clonotype was found many times. The CDR3 DNA follows: TGTGCCAGCAGTCTTCAGGGAAACGGAAACACCATATATTTT. Translating it yields CASSLQGNGNTIYF. This chain joins TRBV12-3 or TRBV12-4 and TRBJ1-3, with a possible D match to TRBD1 (5 bases). The germline V and J ends were trimmed by 5 bases and 4 bases, with 12 bases remaining between them. The CDR3 length is 14 residues.